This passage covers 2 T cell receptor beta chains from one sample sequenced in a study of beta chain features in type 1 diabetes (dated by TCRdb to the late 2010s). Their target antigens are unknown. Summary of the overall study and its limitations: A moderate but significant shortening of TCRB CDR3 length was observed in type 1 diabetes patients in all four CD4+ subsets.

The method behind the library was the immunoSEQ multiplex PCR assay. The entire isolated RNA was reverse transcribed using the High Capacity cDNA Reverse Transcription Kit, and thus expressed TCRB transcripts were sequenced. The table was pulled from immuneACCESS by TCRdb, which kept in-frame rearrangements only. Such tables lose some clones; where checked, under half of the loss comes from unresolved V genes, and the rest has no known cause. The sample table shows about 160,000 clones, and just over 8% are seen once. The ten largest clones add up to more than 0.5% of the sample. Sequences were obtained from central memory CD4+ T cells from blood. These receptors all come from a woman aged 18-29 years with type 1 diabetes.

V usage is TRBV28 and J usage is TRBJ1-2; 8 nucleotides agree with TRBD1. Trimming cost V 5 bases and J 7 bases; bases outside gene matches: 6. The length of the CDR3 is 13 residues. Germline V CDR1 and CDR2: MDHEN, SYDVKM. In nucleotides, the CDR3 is TGTGCCAGCAGTATCCGGACAGGGACTGGCTACACCTTC. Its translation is CASSIRTGTGYTF.

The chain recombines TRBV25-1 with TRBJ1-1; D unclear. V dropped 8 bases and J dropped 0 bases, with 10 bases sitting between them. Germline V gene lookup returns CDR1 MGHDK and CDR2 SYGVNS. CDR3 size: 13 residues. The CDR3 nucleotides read TGTGCCAGCCCACGGAGTATGAACACTGAAGCTTTCTTT. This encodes CASPRSMNTEAFF.